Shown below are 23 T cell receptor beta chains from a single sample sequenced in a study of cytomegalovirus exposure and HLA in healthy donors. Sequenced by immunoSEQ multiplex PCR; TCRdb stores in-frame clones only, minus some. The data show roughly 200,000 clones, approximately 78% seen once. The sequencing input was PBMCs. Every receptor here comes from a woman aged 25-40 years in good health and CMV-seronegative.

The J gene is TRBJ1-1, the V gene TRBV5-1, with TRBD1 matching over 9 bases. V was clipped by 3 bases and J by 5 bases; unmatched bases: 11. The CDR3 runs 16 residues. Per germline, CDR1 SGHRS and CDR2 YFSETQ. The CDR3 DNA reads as TGCGCCAGCAGCTGGGGGGACAGGGCTCGAGGGACTGAAGCTTTCTTT. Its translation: CASSWGDRARGTEAFF.

Written as DNA, the CDR3 is TGTGCCAGCTCACCACCTACAGGGCTAGTCCACGAGCAGTACTTC. Protein product: CASSPPTGLVHEQYF. J is TRBJ2-7 and V is TRBV18; a weak D match, TRBD1 (6 bases). Germline lookup yields CDR1 KGHSH and CDR2 LQKENI. V was pared by 0 bases and J by 5 bases, with 14 bases between. The length of the CDR3 is 15 residues. Full variable domain (missing parts from reference TRBV18 and TRBJ2-7): NAGVMQNPRHLVRRRGQEARLRCSPMKGHSHVYWYRQLPEEGLKFMVYLQKENIIDESGMPKERFSAEFPKEGPSILRIQQVVRGDSAAYFCASSPPTGLVHEQYFGPGTRLTVT.

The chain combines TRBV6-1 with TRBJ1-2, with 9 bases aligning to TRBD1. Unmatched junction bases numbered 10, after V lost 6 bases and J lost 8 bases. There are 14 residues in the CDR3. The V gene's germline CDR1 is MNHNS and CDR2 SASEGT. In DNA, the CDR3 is TGTGCCAGCAGCCAAGGGGGACAGGGCAGCGGCTACACCTTC. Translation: CASSQGGQGSGYTF.

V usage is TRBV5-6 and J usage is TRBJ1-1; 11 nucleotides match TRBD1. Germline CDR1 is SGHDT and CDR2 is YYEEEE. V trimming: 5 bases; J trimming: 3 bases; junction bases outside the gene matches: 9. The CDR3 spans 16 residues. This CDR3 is CASSFGQGAGYTEAFF. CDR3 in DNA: TGTGCCAGCAGTTTCGGACAGGGGGCGGGGTACACTGAAGCTTTCTTT.

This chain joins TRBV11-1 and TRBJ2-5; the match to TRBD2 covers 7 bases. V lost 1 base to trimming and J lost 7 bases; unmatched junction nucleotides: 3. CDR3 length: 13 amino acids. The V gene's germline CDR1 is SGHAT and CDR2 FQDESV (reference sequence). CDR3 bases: TGTGCCAGCAGCTTAGTCAGGGAGGGGACCCAGTACTTC. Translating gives CASSLVREGTQYF.

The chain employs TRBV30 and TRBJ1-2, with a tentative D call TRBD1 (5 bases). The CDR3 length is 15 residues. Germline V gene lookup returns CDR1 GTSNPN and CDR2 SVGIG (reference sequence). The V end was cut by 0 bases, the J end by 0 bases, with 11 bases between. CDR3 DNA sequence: TGTGCCTGGAGTGTACAGGTCCGACCTAACTATGGCTACACCTTC. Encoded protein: CAWSVQVRPNYGYTF.

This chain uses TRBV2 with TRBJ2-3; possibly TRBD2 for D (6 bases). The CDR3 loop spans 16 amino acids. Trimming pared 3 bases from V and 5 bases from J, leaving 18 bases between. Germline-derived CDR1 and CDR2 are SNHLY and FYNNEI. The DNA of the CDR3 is TGTGCCAGCAGTGACCGTCTAGCGACCGGAAGAGATACGCAGTATTTT. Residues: CASSDRLATGRDTQYF.

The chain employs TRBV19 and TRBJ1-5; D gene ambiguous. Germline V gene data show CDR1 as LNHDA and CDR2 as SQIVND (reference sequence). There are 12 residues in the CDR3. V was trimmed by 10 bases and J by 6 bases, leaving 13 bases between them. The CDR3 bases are TGTGCCACCACCGGGAATCGTCAGCCCCAGCATTTT. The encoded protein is CATTGNRQPQHF. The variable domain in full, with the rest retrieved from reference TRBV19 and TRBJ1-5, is DGGITQSPKYLFRKEGQNVTLSCEQNLNHDAMYWYRQDPGQGLRLIYYSQIVNDFQKGDIAEGYSVSREKKESFPLTVTSAQKNPTAFYLCATTGNRQPQHFGDGTRLSIL.

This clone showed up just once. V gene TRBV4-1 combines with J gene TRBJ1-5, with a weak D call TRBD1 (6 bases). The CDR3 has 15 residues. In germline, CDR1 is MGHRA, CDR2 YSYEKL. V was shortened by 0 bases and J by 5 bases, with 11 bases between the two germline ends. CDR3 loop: CASSQERTADQPQHF. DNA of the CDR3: TGCGCCAGCAGCCAAGAACGGACAGCCGATCAGCCCCAGCATTTT.

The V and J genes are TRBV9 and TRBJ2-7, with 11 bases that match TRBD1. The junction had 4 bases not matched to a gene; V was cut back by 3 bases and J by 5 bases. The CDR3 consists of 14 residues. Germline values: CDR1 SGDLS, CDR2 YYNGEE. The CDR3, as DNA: TGTGCCAGCAGCGCTGGGACAGGGGGACACGAGCAGTACTTC. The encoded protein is CASSAGTGGHEQYF.

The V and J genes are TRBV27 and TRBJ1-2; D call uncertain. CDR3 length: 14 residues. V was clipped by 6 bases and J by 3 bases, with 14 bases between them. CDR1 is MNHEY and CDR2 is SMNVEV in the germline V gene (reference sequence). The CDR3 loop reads CASSRVRSDYGYTF. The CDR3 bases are TGTGCCAGCAGCCGGGTGCGGTCGGACTATGGCTACACCTTC.

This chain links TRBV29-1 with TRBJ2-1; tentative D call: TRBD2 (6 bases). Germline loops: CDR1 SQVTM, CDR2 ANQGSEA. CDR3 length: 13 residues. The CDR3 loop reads CICGDRAYNEQFF. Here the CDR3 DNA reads TGCATTTGCGGGGATAGAGCCTACAATGAGCAGTTCTTC.

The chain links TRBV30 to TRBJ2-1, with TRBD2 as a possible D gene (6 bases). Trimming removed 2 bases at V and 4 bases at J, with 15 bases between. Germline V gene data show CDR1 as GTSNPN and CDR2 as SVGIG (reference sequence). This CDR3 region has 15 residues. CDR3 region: CAWSPRLGNYNEQFF. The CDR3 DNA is TGTGCCTGGAGTCCCCGACTAGGCAATTACAATGAGCAGTTCTTC.

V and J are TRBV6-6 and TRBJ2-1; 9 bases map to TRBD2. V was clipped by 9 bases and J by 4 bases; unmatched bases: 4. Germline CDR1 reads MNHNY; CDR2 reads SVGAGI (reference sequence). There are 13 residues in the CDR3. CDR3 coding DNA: TGTGCCAGTCTAGCGGGACTTTACAATGAGCAGTTCTTC. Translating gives CASLAGLYNEQFF.

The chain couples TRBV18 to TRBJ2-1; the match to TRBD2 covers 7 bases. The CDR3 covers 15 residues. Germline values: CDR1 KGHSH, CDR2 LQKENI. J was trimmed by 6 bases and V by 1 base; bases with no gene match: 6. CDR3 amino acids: CASSPLLAALNEQFF. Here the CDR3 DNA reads TGTGCCAGCTCACCACTGCTAGCGGCCCTCAATGAGCAGTTCTTC.

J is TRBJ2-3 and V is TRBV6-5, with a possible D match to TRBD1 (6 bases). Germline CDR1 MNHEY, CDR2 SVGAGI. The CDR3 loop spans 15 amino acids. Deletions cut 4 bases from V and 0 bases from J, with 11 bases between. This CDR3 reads CASSFFQGSTDTQYF. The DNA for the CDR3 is TGTGCCAGCAGTTTCTTCCAGGGGAGCACAGATACGCAGTATTTT.

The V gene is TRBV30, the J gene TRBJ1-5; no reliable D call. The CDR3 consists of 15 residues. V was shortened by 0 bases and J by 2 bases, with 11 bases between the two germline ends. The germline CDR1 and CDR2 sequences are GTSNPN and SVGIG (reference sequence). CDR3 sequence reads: CAWSVAGGGNQPQHF. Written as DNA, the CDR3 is TGTGCCTGGAGTGTGGCAGGAGGTGGCAATCAGCCCCAGCATTTT.

CDR3 DNA sequence: TGTGCGGGAGAGGCGTACAATGAGCAGTTCTTC. It translates to CAGEAYNEQFF. V gene TRBV6-1 combines with J gene TRBJ2-1; a weak D match, TRBD2 (5 bases). Germline V CDR1 and CDR2: MNHNS, SASEGT. The CDR3 has 11 residues.

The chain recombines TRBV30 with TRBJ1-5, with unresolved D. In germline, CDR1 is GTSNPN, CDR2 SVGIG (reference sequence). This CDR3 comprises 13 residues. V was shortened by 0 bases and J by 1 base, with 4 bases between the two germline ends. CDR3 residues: CAWSVGSNQPQHF. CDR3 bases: TGTGCCTGGAGTGTGGGCAGCAATCAGCCCCAGCATTTT.

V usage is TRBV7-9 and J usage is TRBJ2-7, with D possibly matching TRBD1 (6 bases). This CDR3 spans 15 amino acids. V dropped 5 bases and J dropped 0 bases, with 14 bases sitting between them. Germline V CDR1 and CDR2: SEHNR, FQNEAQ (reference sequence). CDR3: CASSARGYGSYEQYF. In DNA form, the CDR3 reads TGTGCCAGCAGCGCCAGGGGTTACGGCTCCTACGAGCAGTACTTC.

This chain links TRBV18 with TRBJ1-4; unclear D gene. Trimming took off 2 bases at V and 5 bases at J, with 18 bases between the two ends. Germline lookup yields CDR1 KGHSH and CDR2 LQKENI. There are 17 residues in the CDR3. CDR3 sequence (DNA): TGTGCCAGCTCACCAACCCCACGCGGAGACTTCAATGAAAAACTGTTTTTT. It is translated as CASSPTPRGDFNEKLFF.

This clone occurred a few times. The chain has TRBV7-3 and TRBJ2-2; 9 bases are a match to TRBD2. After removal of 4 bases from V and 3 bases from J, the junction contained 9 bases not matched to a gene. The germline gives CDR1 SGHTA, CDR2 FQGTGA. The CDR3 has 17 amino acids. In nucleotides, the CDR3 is TGTGCCAGCAGCTACTCACCTAGCGGGGATGACACCGGGGAGCTGTTTTTT. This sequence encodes CASSYSPSGDDTGELFF.

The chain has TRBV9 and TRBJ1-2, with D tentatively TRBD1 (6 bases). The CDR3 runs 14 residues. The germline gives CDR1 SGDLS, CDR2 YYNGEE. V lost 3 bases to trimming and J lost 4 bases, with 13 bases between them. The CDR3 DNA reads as TGTGCCAGCAGCGCACAGGGTTTAACCTATGGCTACACCTTC. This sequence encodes CASSAQGLTYGYTF.